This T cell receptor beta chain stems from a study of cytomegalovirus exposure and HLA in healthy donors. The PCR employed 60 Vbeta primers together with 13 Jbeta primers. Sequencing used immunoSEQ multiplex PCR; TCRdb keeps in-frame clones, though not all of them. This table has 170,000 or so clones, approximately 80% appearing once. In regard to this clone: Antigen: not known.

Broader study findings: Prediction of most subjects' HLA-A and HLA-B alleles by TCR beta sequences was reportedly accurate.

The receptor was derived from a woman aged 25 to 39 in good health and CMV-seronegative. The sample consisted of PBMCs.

In nucleotides, the CDR3 is TGTGCCAGCAGTGAACACCCAGTAACCAGCACAGATACGCAGTATTTT. Translated: CASSEHPVTSTDTQYF. The J gene is TRBJ2-3, the V gene TRBV6-1, with no clear D. CDR1 and CDR2 (germline): MNHNS, SASEGT. V shed 2 bases and J shed 0 bases, with 12 bases lying between them. The CDR3 consists of 16 residues.